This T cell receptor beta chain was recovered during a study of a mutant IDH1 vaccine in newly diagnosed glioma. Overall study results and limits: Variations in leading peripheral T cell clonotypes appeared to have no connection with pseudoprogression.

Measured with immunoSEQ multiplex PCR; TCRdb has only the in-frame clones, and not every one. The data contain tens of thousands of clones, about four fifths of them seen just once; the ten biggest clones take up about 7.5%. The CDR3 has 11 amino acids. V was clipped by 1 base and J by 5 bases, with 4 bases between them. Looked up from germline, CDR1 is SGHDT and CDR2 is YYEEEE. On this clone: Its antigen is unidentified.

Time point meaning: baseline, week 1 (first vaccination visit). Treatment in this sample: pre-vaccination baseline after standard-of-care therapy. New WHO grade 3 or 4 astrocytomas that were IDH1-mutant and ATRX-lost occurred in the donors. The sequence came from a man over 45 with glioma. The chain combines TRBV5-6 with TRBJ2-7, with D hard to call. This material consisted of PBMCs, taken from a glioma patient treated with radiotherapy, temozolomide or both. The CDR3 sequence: CASSLMNEQYF. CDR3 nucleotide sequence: TGTGCCAGCAGCTTGATGAACGAGCAGTACTTC.